This TCR beta chain was captured in a study of blood T cell repertoires in COVID-19. Whole-study context: The origin of the acute and convalescent COVID-19 samples was the United States, Italy and Spain. Sources were T cells, B-cell-depleted T cells, or PBMCs; the material itself was cDNA or gDNA.

The CDR3 sequence is 16 residues long. Germline lookup yields CDR1 LGHNA and CDR2 YSLEER. J gave up 3 bases and V 4 bases, and 8 bases lay outside the gene matches. As handled by the study authors: It was from reference gene primer amplification that nucleated cell counts were estimated. Clones were sequenced by immunoSEQ multiplex PCR, and TCRdb holds only the in-frame ones, with some missing. The D gene and trimming were derived from the DNA, and the V and J assignments and clone size from that table. The sample includes roughly 63,000 clones, roughly 80% of them seen just once. Sequencing input: peripheral blood. The receptor was isolated from a human donor in a cohort sampled during active COVID-19. The chain couples TRBV4-3 to TRBJ2-3; 9 positions agree with TRBD1. The CDR3 nucleotides read TGCGCCAGCAGCCGATCCCGGGACAGGGTGACAGATACGCAGTATTTT. It yields the protein CASSRSRDRVTDTQYF.